This T cell receptor (beta chain) derives from a study of blood T cell repertoires in COVID-19. Across the study: Spain, Italy and the United States supplied samples that represented acute and convalescent COVID-19. T cells, B-cell-depleted T cells, or PBMCs supplied cDNA or gDNA.

Per the germline V gene, CDR1 is LGHDT and CDR2 is YNNKEL (reference sequence). Trimming took 1 base from V and 0 from J; bases not matched to a gene: 15. CDR3 length: 21 amino acids. Per the authors' pipeline: Estimated nucleated cell counts came from reference gene primer amplification. TCRdb's table, derived via immunoSEQ multiplex PCR, lists solely in-frame clones and lacks some. V and J calls and clone size are those listed in that table; D and trimming were worked out from the DNA. Here the sample spans some 120,000 clones, approximately 80% being singletons. Sequencing input: peripheral blood. This chain links TRBV3-1 (or the pseudogene TRBV3-2) with TRBJ2-6, with 7 bases fitting TRBD1. This receptor was identified in a man aged 35 to 55 with active or convalescent COVID-19. The CDR3 loop reads CASSQGWFSGQESSGANVLTF. The CDR3 region has the DNA TGTGCCAGCAGCCAAGGATGGTTCTCAGGACAGGAGAGCTCTGGGGCCAACGTCCTGACTTTC.